The 28 T cell receptor beta chains given below trace back to one sample, sequenced in a study of CD8 T cells in ankylosing spondylitis. TCRdb independently ran MiXCR on the 5' RACE reads; one entry per CDR3 protein. The repertoire has approximately 200,000 distinct CDR3 sequences, over 10% of them found once; the top ten carry roughly 9.6%. Sequenced input: blood, either unsorted or a sorted T cell fraction (not recorded which). These receptors were taken from a female donor with ankylosing spondylitis or in good health (not recorded which).

The J gene is TRBJ2-5, the V gene TRBV7-2; D might be TRBD1 or TRBD2, each matching 5 bases. The CDR3 consists of 14 residues. The ends were cut back, 1 base at V and 4 bases at J, with 10 bases in the middle. CDR1 is SGHTA, CDR2 FQGNSA, per germline. CDR3: CASSLGPGAETQYF. CDR3 DNA: TGTGCCAGCAGCTTAGGACCCGGGGCAGAGACCCAGTACTTC.

This clonotype has a count of ten or more. The gene calls are TRBV4-1 and TRBJ2-3; 8 bases are shared with TRBD2. This CDR3 is built from 16 residues. V dropped 0 bases and J dropped 6; count of bases not matched to a gene: 8. Germline lookup yields CDR1 MGHRA and CDR2 YSYEKL. The CDR3 DNA is TGCGCCAGCAGCCAAGATTTTCCGGGAGGGTTTGATACGCAGTATTTT. This sequence encodes CASSQDFPGGFDTQYF.

This clonotype was seen more than once but under ten times. J is TRBJ2-1 and V is TRBV24-1; D remains ambiguous. This CDR3 has 16 residues. Trimming removed 4 bases from V and 0 bases from J, with 12 bases in between. CDR1 and CDR2 (germline): KGHDR, SFDVKD. The CDR3 coding sequence is TGTGCCACCAGTGAGACGGACGGTAGCTCCTACAATGAGCAGTTCTTC. Translation gives CATSETDGSSYNEQFF.

The chain combines TRBV7-9 with TRBJ2-5; 12 nucleotides line up with TRBD2. V gave up 5 bases and J gave up 4 bases; unmatched junction bases: 5. The length of the CDR3 is 15 residues. Germline V lookup: CDR1 SEHNR, CDR2 FQNEAQ (reference sequence). The CDR3 bases are TGTGCCAGCAGCGAACTAGCGGGAGGATCAGAGACCCAGTACTTC. This codes for CASSELAGGSETQYF.

This chain connects TRBV4-3 to TRBJ1-1; 9 bases line up with TRBD1. Unmatched junction bases numbered 11, after V lost 1 base and J lost 5 bases. The CDR3 loop spans 17 amino acids. Germline assignment: CDR1 LGHNA and CDR2 YSLEER. The CDR3 DNA reads as TGCGCCAGCAGCCAAGGGGCCCCGGGACAGGGTAGGACTGAAGCTTTCTTT. It translates to CASSQGAPGQGRTEAFF.

There are many counts of this clonotype. This sequence joins TRBV20-1 and TRBJ1-4; 7 bases line up with TRBD1. The germline V gene encodes CDR1 DFQATT and CDR2 SNEGSKA (reference sequence). V was pared by 5 bases and J by 1 base, with 4 bases of the junction left unmatched. This CDR3 comprises 14 residues. As DNA, the CDR3 is TGCAGTGCTGAAGCAGGGGGAACTAATGAAAAACTGTTTTTT. Protein sequence: CSAEAGGTNEKLFF.

The chain couples TRBV20-1 to TRBJ2-5, with a possible D match to TRBD2 (6 bases). The V end was cut by 5 bases, the J end by 5 bases, with 33 bases between. There are 19 residues in the CDR3. The germline V gene has CDR1 DFQATT and CDR2 SNEGSKA (reference sequence). Written as DNA, the CDR3 is TGCAGTGCTCCACCTATTAACCGGGACCTGAGGAGGGCCGGTGAGACCCAGTACTTC. Residues: CSAPPINRDLRRAGETQYF.

In this sample, this clonotype turned up many times. The V gene is TRBV2, the J gene TRBJ2-3; D gene unclear. The V end was cut by 6 bases, the J end by 8 bases, with 18 bases between. Germline V gene lookup returns CDR1 SNHLY and CDR2 FYNNEI. The CDR3 has 14 amino acids. CDR3 in amino acids: CASSGDFSGVTQYF. For the CDR3, the DNA is TGTGCCAGCAGCGGAGATTTCTCAGGTGTTACGCAGTATTTT.

This clonotype was observed many times. The genes are TRBV29-1 and TRBJ2-4, with D perhaps TRBD2 (5 bases). Germline CDR1 is SQVTM and CDR2 is ANQGSEA. The CDR3 spans 13 residues. Trimming stripped 4 bases from V and 0 bases from J, with 7 bases between. CDR3 coding DNA: TGCAGCGTTGTAGGACTAGCCAAAAACATTCAGTACTTC. Amino acid sequence: CSVVGLAKNIQYF.

Ten or more counts support this clonotype. The rearrangement joins TRBV20-1 to TRBJ2-1, with TRBD2 matching over 9 bases. This CDR3 region has 15 residues. Trimming took 3 bases from V and 8 from J; bases not matched to a gene: 11. CDR1 DFQATT and CDR2 SNEGSKA come from the germline V gene (reference sequence). In nucleotides, the CDR3 is TGCAGTGCTAGGCCCCTAGCGGGAACTATCGATGAGCAGTTCTTC. Protein: CSARPLAGTIDEQFF.

The chain couples TRBV5-4 to TRBJ2-1; 10 bases are a match to TRBD2. Germline V CDR1 and CDR2: SGHNT, YYREEE (reference sequence). The CDR3 loop spans 15 amino acids. The junction had 6 bases not matched to a gene; V was cut back by 5 bases and J by 4 bases. CDR3 in DNA: TGTGCCAGCAGGCAAGCGGGAGGGAGATACAATGAGCAGTTCTTC. This translates into CASRQAGGRYNEQFF.

This clonotype was seen at least ten times. The chain couples TRBV6-1 to TRBJ2-1; D may be TRBD1 (6 bases). The V gene lost 6 bases and the J gene lost 7 bases, with 22 bases spanning the gap. The length of the CDR3 is 16 residues. Germline V gives CDR1 MNHNS, CDR2 SASEGT. The CDR3 bases are TGTGCCAGCAGCCATGCCCCGAAAACAGGGCGAAATGAGCAGTTCTTC. This sequence encodes CASSHAPKTGRNEQFF.

This clonotype was observed many times. V is TRBV11-2 and J is TRBJ2-7; perhaps TRBD2 as D (7 bases). The length of the CDR3 is 20 residues. V lost 3 bases to trimming and J lost 1 base, with 28 bases between them. Germline CDR1 SGHAT, CDR2 FQNNGV. The CDR3 bases are TGTGCCAGCAGCTTCGTAGCGGCAGCGGGACACAAATCTGGGTCCTACGAGCAGTACTTC. Protein sequence: CASSFVAAAGHKSGSYEQYF.

This clonotype was recorded a few times. The chain combines TRBV3-1 with TRBJ2-1; possible D gene TRBD2, 5 bases. Germline V CDR1 and CDR2: LGHDT, YNNKEL (reference sequence). The CDR3 is 17 residues long. V was shortened by 2 bases and J by 5 bases, with 19 bases between the two germline ends. The CDR3 region has the DNA TGTGCCAGCAGCCAAAATTCTCGGTCAGCGGTCAACAATGAGCAGTTCTTC. It is translated as CASSQNSRSAVNNEQFF.

This clonotype showed up just a few times. This chain connects TRBV12-3 or TRBV12-4 to TRBJ2-7, with TRBD1 matching 10 bases. This CDR3 comprises 15 residues. The V gene end was trimmed by 6 bases and the J gene end by 2 bases; junction bases not matched to a gene: 7. This chain's CDR3 is CASRAGTGAAYEQYF. Here the CDR3 DNA reads TGTGCCAGCAGAGCCGGGACAGGGGCAGCCTACGAGCAGTACTTC.

The J gene is TRBJ2-1, the V gene TRBV4-3, with 8 positions matching TRBD2. There are 15 residues in the CDR3. V was pared by 3 bases and J by 6 bases, with 7 bases of the junction left unmatched. Germline V gives CDR1 LGHNA, CDR2 YSLEER. The DNA of the CDR3 is TGCGCCAGCAGCCACATCGTTGGACTAGCCAATGAGCAGTTCTTC. This sequence encodes CASSHIVGLANEQFF.

This clonotype came up a few times. V gene TRBV11-2 combines with J gene TRBJ2-5; the match to TRBD2 covers 10 bases. Trimming took 5 bases from V and 5 from J; bases not matched to a gene: 8. Per germline, CDR1 SGHAT and CDR2 FQNNGV. This CDR3 is built from 15 residues. The DNA for the CDR3 is TGTGCCAGCAGCACGCGGACTAGCGGTCGGGAGACCCAGTACTTC. Protein product: CASSTRTSGRETQYF.

This clonotype was counted many times. The chain is built from TRBV6-6 and TRBJ1-1; the match to TRBD1 covers 7 bases. This CDR3 spans 14 amino acids. J gave up 0 bases and V 4 bases, and 2 bases lay outside the gene matches. CDR1 is MNHNY, CDR2 SVGAGI, per germline (reference sequence). The CDR3 sequence is CASSWGQMNTEAFF. DNA of the CDR3: TGTGCCAGCAGTTGGGGACAGATGAACACTGAAGCTTTCTTT.

This clonotype was found many times. The chain couples TRBV19 to TRBJ1-5; D remains ambiguous. This CDR3 has 15 residues. V shed 6 bases and J shed 4 bases, with 16 bases lying between them. Germline values: CDR1 LNHDA, CDR2 SQIVND (reference sequence). CDR3 nucleotide sequence: TGTGCCAGTAGGTTATACGGGCTGTCAAATCAGCCCCAGCATTTT. Translating it yields CASRLYGLSNQPQHF.

This clonotype occurred many times. The V call is TRBV11-1, the J call TRBJ1-1; unclear D gene. V dropped 5 bases and J dropped 6 bases, with 10 bases sitting between them. Germline V gene lookup returns CDR1 SGHAT and CDR2 FQDESV (reference sequence). The CDR3 runs 12 residues. The CDR3 is CASSDLGSEAFF. The CDR3, as DNA: TGTGCCAGCAGCGACTTGGGATCTGAAGCTTTCTTT.

The V and J genes are TRBV7-2 and TRBJ2-5, with a possible D match to TRBD1 (5 bases). The CDR3 totals 15 residues. The germline gives CDR1 SGHTA, CDR2 FQGNSA. Trimming removed 4 bases from V and 4 bases from J, with 16 bases in between. This CDR3 is CASSSGQGATETQYF. The DNA for the CDR3 is TGTGCCAGCAGCTCCGGGCAGGGCGCTACAGAGACCCAGTACTTC.

This clonotype was detected only a few times. The chain uses TRBV27 and TRBJ2-3; D unclear. Germline V gene data show CDR1 as MNHEY and CDR2 as SMNVEV (reference sequence). V was cut by 5 bases and J by 7 bases, with 22 bases left in between. The length of the CDR3 is 16 residues. CDR3 sequence (DNA): TGTGCCAGCAGTATACTTGACACGCGGAATCAGTATACGCAGTATTTT. This sequence encodes CASSILDTRNQYTQYF.

This clonotype was seen ten or more times. V usage is TRBV7-2 and J usage is TRBJ1-5, with a tentative D call TRBD1 (6 bases). This CDR3 region has 15 residues. Germline CDR1 and CDR2: SGHTA and FQGNSA. V was shortened by 3 bases and J by 1 base, with 10 bases between the two germline ends. CDR3: CASSFHRESNQPQHF. Written as DNA, the CDR3 is TGTGCCAGCAGCTTCCACAGGGAAAGCAATCAGCCCCAGCATTTT.

This clonotype was recorded at least ten times. The rearrangement uses TRBV10-3 and TRBJ2-5, with D perhaps TRBD1 or TRBD2 (5 bases each). CDR1 ENHRY and CDR2 SYGVKD come from the germline V gene. The CDR3 spans 13 residues. V was shortened by 3 bases and J by 6 bases, with 11 bases between the two germline ends. CDR3 in amino acids: CAISDVGDQTQYF. The CDR3 DNA reads TGTGCCATCAGTGATGTTGGGGACCAGACCCAGTACTTC.

A remark on this clonotype: A much larger clone differs by one base, so this may be a read error. The rearrangement links TRBV11-1 to TRBJ2-1; D remains ambiguous. Between the trimmed V and J ends, which lost 3 bases and 5 bases, there was a span of 8 bases. This CDR3 is 13 amino acids long. The germline CDR1 and CDR2 sequences are SGHAT and FQDESV (reference sequence). CDR3 bases: TGTGCCAGCAGCTTCTTTGTGGACAATGAGCAGTTCTTC. Residues: CASSFFVDNEQFF.

The rearrangement uses TRBV29-1 and TRBJ2-1; 7 bases fit TRBD2. This CDR3 comprises 14 residues. V gave up 5 bases and J gave up 4 bases; unmatched junction bases: 8. Germline V gene data show CDR1 as SQVTM and CDR2 as ANQGSEA. The CDR3 DNA follows: TGCAGCGTTCGCGGCGGGAGAGTTTACAATGAGCAGTTCTTC. It specifies CSVRGGRVYNEQFF.

The chain carries TRBV10-3 and TRBJ2-7, with 7 nucleotides matching TRBD2. Germline lookup yields CDR1 ENHRY and CDR2 SYGVKD. Trimming at V came to 6 bases and at J to 0 bases, leaving 8 bases not matched to a gene. The CDR3 spans 15 residues. CDR3 region: CAIRRALAASYEQYF. The CDR3 DNA reads TGTGCCATCAGGAGGGCGCTAGCGGCCTCCTACGAGCAGTACTTC.

The chain is built from TRBV29-1 and TRBJ1-2, with 7 nucleotides matching TRBD1. The junction had 9 bases not matched to a gene; V was cut back by 7 bases and J by 1 base. Germline V lookup: CDR1 SQVTM, CDR2 ANQGSEA. The CDR3 contains 14 residues. The CDR3 nucleotides read TGCAGCGCTGTTGCAGGGGGTGGTAACTATGGCTACACCTTC. As protein: CSAVAGGGNYGYTF.